Below are 20 T cell receptor beta chains sequenced from a single sample in a study of STAT5B mutations in CD4+ large granular lymphocyte leukemia. Assay: immunoSEQ multiplex PCR; the TCRdb copy retains only in-frame clones and omits some. This sample has over 35,000 clones, with around 85% found just once. The material sequenced was CD4+ T cells from blood buffy coats. The origin of the receptors is a human donor in good health.

The chain is built from TRBV10-1 and TRBJ2-7; weak D call: TRBD1 (5 bases). CDR1 is WNHNN, CDR2 SYGVQD, per germline (reference sequence). The CDR3 runs to 11 residues. V lost 6 bases and J 2 bases, leaving 5 bases between the germline ends. This CDR3 is CASRTAYEQYF. The CDR3 nucleotides read TGCGCCAGCAGGACAGCCTACGAGCAGTACTTC.

The V gene is TRBV5-1, the J gene TRBJ2-7; 9 bases align to TRBD1. The V segment lost 2 bases and the J segment 7 bases; nucleotides outside the gene matches: 10. In germline, CDR1 is SGHRS, CDR2 YFSETQ. The CDR3 covers 15 residues. CDR3 region: CASSFTGGRTGEQYF. The CDR3 DNA reads TGCGCCAGCAGCTTTACAGGGGGCCGTACGGGTGAGCAGTACTTC.

V is TRBV6-1 and J is TRBJ2-7; 9 bases align to TRBD1. The ends lost 4 bases at V and 7 bases at J; junction bases unmatched: 5. The germline V gene has CDR1 MNHNS and CDR2 SASEGT. The CDR3 is 13 amino acids. The CDR3 sequence is CASSATGGGEQYF. The CDR3 nucleotides are TGTGCCAGCAGTGCCACAGGGGGCGGAGAGCAGTACTTC.

This rearrangement joins TRBV5-6 to TRBJ1-1, with D unclear. Trimming took off 0 bases at V and 1 base at J, with 13 bases between the two ends. The CDR3 has 16 amino acids. Germline V lookup: CDR1 SGHDT, CDR2 YYEEEE. In DNA, the CDR3 is TGTGCCAGCAGCTTGGGTGCACTGCTCCCGAACACTGAAGCTTTCTTT. Translating it yields CASSLGALLPNTEAFF.

The chain uses TRBV19 and TRBJ1-1; 10 nucleotides line up with TRBD1. Germline V lookup: CDR1 LNHDA, CDR2 SQIVND (reference sequence). Germline trimming cut 5 bases from V and 8 bases from J; bases unmatched to any gene: 5. The CDR3 runs to 13 residues. DNA of the CDR3: TGTGCCAGTAGTTCGGGACAGGGGTCAGAAGCTTTCTTT. This sequence encodes CASSSGQGSEAFF.

The chain has TRBV19 and TRBJ1-1; 7 bases are shared with TRBD1. Germline CDR1 LNHDA, CDR2 SQIVND (reference sequence). The CDR3 length is 13 residues. Trimming at V came to 3 bases and at J to 4 bases, leaving 2 bases not matched to a gene. CDR3 sequence: CASSITGVTEAFF. DNA for the CDR3: TGTGCCAGTAGTATTACAGGGGTCACTGAAGCTTTCTTT.

The chain links TRBV30 to TRBJ2-3; TRBD2 aligns across 10 bases. The CDR3 loop spans 14 amino acids. The germline CDR1 and CDR2 sequences are GTSNPN and SVGIG (reference sequence). V dropped 7 bases and J dropped 6; count of bases not matched to a gene: 10. Written as DNA, the CDR3 is TGTGCCTCATCCTTAGCGGGAGGAGGGGATACGCAGTATTTT. Translating it yields CASSLAGGGDTQYF.

The gene calls are TRBV28 and TRBJ1-5; D is undetermined. The CDR3 is 15 amino acids. The V end lost 4 bases, the J end lost 5 bases, and 15 bases lay between the germline ends. CDR1 MDHEN and CDR2 SYDVKM come from the germline V gene. CDR3 loop: CASSSDHRSYQPQHF. The CDR3 DNA follows: TGTGCCAGCAGTTCCGACCACAGATCCTATCAGCCCCAGCATTTT.

Regarding this clone: Other DNA sequences of this sample code for an identical CDR3. V and J are TRBV6-5 and TRBJ1-1, with TRBD1 identical over 7 bases. The CDR3 is 14 amino acids. V shed 4 bases and J 2 bases; nucleotides not matched to a gene: 4. Germline V gene data show CDR1 as MNHEY and CDR2 as SVGAGI. The CDR3 loop reads CASSSRTGNTEAFF. CDR3 nucleotides: TGTGCCAGCAGTTCTAGGACAGGAAACACTGAAGCTTTCTTT.

This sequence joins TRBV7-9 and TRBJ2-1; the D gene could be TRBD1 or TRBD2 (5 bases each). Germline V gene sequence: CDR1 SEHNR, CDR2 FQNEAQ (reference sequence). The length of the CDR3 is 17 residues. Trimming removed 1 base at V and 5 bases at J, with 18 bases between. DNA for the CDR3: TGTGCCAGCAGCTTAGGAGGGGCAAAACTCTGGAACAATGAGCAGTTCTTC. Translation gives CASSLGGAKLWNNEQFF. Drawing the rest from reference TRBV7-9 and TRBJ2-1, the complete variable domain is DTGVSQNPRHKITKRGQNVTFRCDPISEHNRLYWYRQTLGQGPEFLTYFQNEAQLEKSRLLSDRFSAERPKGSFSTLEIQRTEQGDSAMYLCASSLGGAKLWNNEQFFGPGTRLTVL.

The chain joins TRBV7-6 to TRBJ2-5, with 10 bases that match TRBD2. The DNA end lines up better with TRBJ2-7; the J call may be wrong. Germline V gene lookup returns CDR1 SGHVS and CDR2 FNYEAQ. CDR3 length equals 15 residues. The CDR3 coding sequence is TGTGCCAGCAGCCCAGGACTAGCGGACCCCCGCGAGCAGTACTTC. Its protein is CASSPGLADPREQYF.

CDR3 protein: CASSQDRDRSYEQYF. DNA of the CDR3: TGTGCCAGCAGCCAAGACCGGGACAGGTCCTACGAGCAGTACTTC. J is TRBJ2-7 and V is TRBV4-2, with TRBD1 identical over 8 bases. This CDR3 is 15 amino acids long. V gave up 0 bases and J gave up 1 base; unmatched junction bases: 2. The germline V gene encodes CDR1 LGHNA and CDR2 YNFKEQ.

Only a few counts were recorded for this clone. This rearrangement joins TRBV19 to TRBJ2-6; 7 nucleotides line up with TRBD1. CDR1 is LNHDA and CDR2 is SQIVND in the germline V gene (reference sequence). Losses at the gene ends were 4 bases for V and 0 bases for J; bases not matched to a gene: 6. CDR3 length: 17 residues. The CDR3 is CASSTRTGHSGANVLTF. The CDR3 nucleotides read TGTGCCAGTAGTACTCGGACAGGACACTCTGGGGCCAACGTCCTGACTTTC.

The CDR3 is CASSEGHRGQIEQYF. The CDR3 nucleotides read TGTGCCAGCAGTGAGGGCCACAGGGGGCAGATCGAGCAGTACTTC. The J gene is TRBJ2-7, the V gene TRBV2; 9 bases match TRBD1. Per the germline V gene, CDR1 is SNHLY and CDR2 is FYNNEI. Germline trimming cut 3 bases from V and 6 bases from J; bases unmatched to any gene: 9. The CDR3 sequence is 15 residues long.

The chain carries TRBV11-2 and TRBJ2-3, with 7 nucleotides matching TRBD1. Per the germline V gene, CDR1 is SGHAT and CDR2 is FQNNGV. The CDR3 length is 13 residues. With 5 bases clipped from V and 5 bases from J, the junction kept 4 bases outside the gene matches. In DNA form, the CDR3 reads TGTGCCAGCAGCCCGGCAGGGGGAGATACGCAGTATTTT. Encoded protein: CASSPAGGDTQYF. Filled out from reference TRBV11-2 and TRBJ2-3, the complete variable domain reads EAGVAQSPRYKIIEKRQSVAFWCNPISGHATLYWYQQILGQGPKLLIQFQNNGVVDDSQLPKDRFSAERLKGVDSTLKIQPAKLEDSAVYLCASSPAGGDTQYFGPGTRLTVL.

V is TRBV6-1 and J is TRBJ1-3; D remains unclear. This CDR3 contains 13 residues. V lost 0 bases to trimming and J lost 4 bases, with 4 bases between them. The germline V gene has CDR1 MNHNS and CDR2 SASEGT. The CDR3 protein is CASSEASGNTIYF. The CDR3 coding sequence is TGTGCCAGCAGTGAAGCTTCGGGAAACACCATATATTTT.

V and J are TRBV5-1 and TRBJ1-4; 7 nucleotides line up with TRBD1. V was clipped by 4 bases and J by 3 bases; unmatched bases: 9. The CDR3 covers 16 residues. Germline V gene sequence: CDR1 SGHRS, CDR2 YFSETQ. Written as DNA, the CDR3 is TGCGCCAGCAGCCCCAGACAGGGCGACTCTAATGAAAAACTGTTTTTT. Translated, it gives CASSPRQGDSNEKLFF.

This chain links TRBV14 with TRBJ1-1; D unclear. Germline values: CDR1 SGHDN, CDR2 FVKESK. This CDR3 comprises 14 residues. V lost 5 bases, J lost 3 bases, and 13 bases lay in between. The CDR3 bases are TGTGCCAGCAGCTTTCACCTTTTAGACACTGAAGCTTTCTTT. This gives the protein CASSFHLLDTEAFF.

This chain connects TRBV9 to TRBJ2-1, with TRBD2 identical over 11 bases. V lost 0 bases to trimming and J lost 4 bases; unmatched junction nucleotides: 6. Germline V gives CDR1 SGDLS, CDR2 YYNGEE. The CDR3 runs 17 residues. CDR3 coding DNA: TGTGCCAGCAGCGTAGCTCAACTAGCGGGAGCATACAATGAGCAGTTCTTC. It yields the protein CASSVAQLAGAYNEQFF.

The chain couples TRBV5-1 to TRBJ2-5; 13 bases are shared with TRBD2. The V gene end was trimmed by 4 bases and the J gene end by 5 bases; junction bases not matched to a gene: 5. The CDR3 is made up of 15 amino acids. The germline gives CDR1 SGHRS, CDR2 YFSETQ. The CDR3 protein is CASSPGTSGAETQYF. CDR3 nucleotides: TGCGCCAGCAGCCCGGGGACTAGCGGGGCCGAGACCCAGTACTTC. Full variable domain (remainder filled in from reference TRBV5-1 and TRBJ2-5): KAGVTQTPRYLIKTRGQQVTLSCSPISGHRSVSWYQQTPGQGLQFLFEYFSETQRNKGNFPGRFSGRQFSNSRSEMNVSTLELGDSALYLCASSPGTSGAETQYFGPGTRLLVL.